The rows below give T cell receptor beta chains drawn from one sample of a study of OX40 agonist ivuxolimab in advanced cancers. Produced via immunoSEQ multiplex PCR; TCRdb's table is partial and in-frame only. The sample lists tens of thousands of clones, 88% seen once, with about 3.8% in the top ten. Sequences were derived from CD4+ or CD8+ T cells sorted from blood, sampled in a trial of the OX40 agonist ivuxolimab. All receptors derive from an adult with an advanced solid tumor such as melanoma, head and neck, liver or kidney cancer. Both conserved end residues are part of each CDR3. Fields, in order: D gene, J gene, V gene, clone size, CDR3 protein, CDR3 DNA. The D gene is left open where the match is weak. The size of a clone is reported for some rows only, either as once, few or many, or as a class for expanded clones.

D: NA
J: TRBJ1-2
V: TRBV5-5
size: NA
CDR3: CASSLYGDGYTF
DNA: TGTGCCAGCAGCTTGTACGGTGACGGCTACACCTTC

D: NA
J: TRBJ2-1
V: TRBV10-1
size: NA
CDR3: CASSAELYNEQFF
DNA: TGCGCCAGCAGTGCTGAGCTGTACAATGAGCAGTTCTTC

D: NA
J: TRBJ2-7
V: TRBV15
size: NA
CDR3: CATSRDETSKSYEQYF
DNA: TGTGCCACCAGCAGAGATGAAACCTCCAAAAGCTACGAGCAGTACTTC

D: NA
J: TRBJ1-1
V: TRBV11-2
size: medium-sized
CDR3: CASSFVNTEAFF
DNA: TGTGCCAGCAGCTTTGTGAACACTGAAGCTTTCTTT

D: TRBD2
J: TRBJ2-1
V: TRBV14
size: NA
CDR3: CASSQEKLAGGNEQFF
DNA: TGTGCCAGCAGCCAAGAAAAGTTAGCGGGAGGGAATGAGCAGTTCTTC

D: NA
J: TRBJ2-3
V: TRBV5-5
size: NA
CDR3: CASSLEQGKKGTDTQYF
DNA: TGTGCCAGCAGCTTAGAACAGGGTAAAAAAGGCACAGATACGCAGTATTTT

D: TRBD1
J: TRBJ1-2
V: TRBV5-6
size: NA
CDR3: CASSPTGDGYTF
DNA: TGTGCCAGCAGCCCGACAGGGGACGGCTACACCTTC

D: NA
J: TRBJ1-6
V: TRBV10-1
size: NA
CDR3: CASSEDVNSPLHF
DNA: TGCGCCAGCAGTGAGGACGTTAATTCACCCCTCCACTTT

D: NA
J: TRBJ2-1
V: TRBV18
size: NA
CDR3: CASSPPGTRMNNEQFF
DNA: TGTGCCAGCTCACCCCCAGGGACCAGAATGAACAATGAGCAGTTCTTC

D: TRBD1
J: TRBJ2-7
V: TRBV7-8
size: NA
CDR3: CASSPGQGGEQYF
DNA: TGTGCCAGCAGCCCAGGACAGGGTGGGGAGCAGTACTTC

D: NA
J: TRBJ1-1
V: TRBV9
size: NA
CDR3: CASSPQMNTEAFF
DNA: TGTGCCAGCAGCCCCCAGATGAACACTGAAGCTTTCTTT

D: NA
J: TRBJ2-7
V: TRBV7-9
size: NA
CDR3: CASSYLAYEQYF
DNA: TGTGCCAGCAGTTACCTCGCCTACGAGCAGTACTTC

D: NA
J: TRBJ2-1
V: TRBV10-2
size: few
CDR3: CASSTVTPYNEQFF
DNA: TGCGCCAGCAGCACAGTGACCCCCTACAATGAGCAGTTCTTC

D: TRBD2
J: TRBJ2-3
V: TRBV29-1
size: NA
CDR3: CSAGGLAGADTQYF
DNA: TGCAGCGCGGGCGGACTAGCGGGGGCAGATACGCAGTATTTT

D: TRBD2
J: TRBJ2-4
V: TRBV4-1
size: NA
CDR3: CASSHGRAGGPKNIQYF
DNA: TGCGCCAGCAGCCATGGTAGGGCGGGGGGGCCCAAAAACATTCAGTACTTC

D: NA
J: TRBJ1-3
V: TRBV5-6
size: NA
CDR3: CASSLVANTIYF
DNA: TGTGCCAGCAGCTTGGTGGCAAACACCATATATTTT

D: TRBD1
J: TRBJ1-3
V: TRBV10-1
size: NA
CDR3: CASSAGQGFGNTIYF
DNA: TGCGCCAGCAGTGCCGGACAGGGGTTTGGAAACACCATATATTTT

D: NA
J: TRBJ2-2
V: TRBV6-6
size: NA
CDR3: CASVPIFLENTGELFF
DNA: TGTGCCAGCGTACCGATATTCTTGGAGAACACCGGGGAGCTGTTTTTT

D: NA
J: TRBJ1-2
V: TRBV10-3
size: few
CDR3: CAISGGGVGYGYTF
DNA: TGTGCCATCAGTGGAGGAGGGGTTGGCTATGGCTACACCTTC

D: NA
J: TRBJ1-1
V: TRBV10-2
size: once
CDR3: CASRLGLRGDTEAFF
DNA: TGCGCCAGCAGGCTAGGGTTGAGGGGGGACACTGAAGCTTTCTTT

D: NA
J: TRBJ1-1
V: TRBV5-1
size: NA
CDR3: CASSLRDGNTEAFF
DNA: TGCGCCAGCAGCTTGAGGGACGGGAACACTGAAGCTTTCTTT

D: TRBD1
J: TRBJ1-5
V: TRBV19
size: NA
CDR3: CASHRTGSNQPQHF
DNA: TGTGCCAGTCATAGGACAGGGAGCAATCAGCCCCAGCATTTT

D: NA
J: TRBJ2-7
V: TRBV28
size: NA
CDR3: CASRGQPKEQYF
DNA: TGTGCCAGCAGGGGGCAACCTAAGGAGCAGTACTTC

D: NA
J: TRBJ2-7
V: TRBV5-1
size: NA
CDR3: CASSSNGGQRGEQYF
DNA: TGCGCCAGCAGCTCAAACGGGGGTCAGAGAGGCGAGCAGTACTTC

D: TRBD1
J: TRBJ2-7
V: TRBV4-1
size: NA
CDR3: CASSQAGGAYEQYF
DNA: TGCGCCAGCAGCCAGGCAGGGGGCGCGTACGAGCAGTACTTC

D: NA
J: TRBJ1-1
V: TRBV9
size: NA
CDR3: CASSVGGQNTEAFF
DNA: TGTGCCAGCAGCGTAGGGGGACAGAACACTGAAGCTTTCTTT

D: NA
J: TRBJ2-3
V: TRBV6-5
size: NA
CDR3: CASSGAFTDTQYF
DNA: TGTGCCAGCAGTGGGGCCTTCACAGATACGCAGTATTTT

D: NA
J: TRBJ2-1
V: TRBV7-8
size: once
CDR3: CASSLRRDSYNEQFF
DNA: TGTGCCAGCAGCTTGAGACGGGACTCCTACAATGAGCAGTTCTTC

D: NA
J: TRBJ2-1
V: TRBV18
size: NA
CDR3: CASSPIGGRRESYNEQFF
DNA: TGTGCCAGCTCACCAATCGGGGGTCGGCGGGAATCCTACAATGAGCAGTTCTTC

D: NA
J: TRBJ1-4
V: TRBV6-5
size: NA
CDR3: CASSPNFGTVEKLFF
DNA: TGTGCCAGCAGTCCGAACTTTGGCACGGTTGAAAAACTGTTTTTT

D: TRBD1
J: TRBJ1-2
V: TRBV6-6
size: once
CDR3: CASSPGGDGYTF
DNA: TGTGCCAGCAGCCCAGGGGGGGATGGCTACACCTTC

D: NA
J: TRBJ2-5
V: TRBV6-5
size: NA
CDR3: CASSYTGETQYF
DNA: TGTGCCAGCAGTTACACCGGGGAGACCCAGTACTTC

D: TRBD1
J: TRBJ2-7
V: TRBV6-1
size: NA
CDR3: CASSVDRARNEQYF
DNA: TGTGCCAGCAGTGTGGACAGGGCCCGGAACGAGCAGTACTTC

D: NA
J: TRBJ2-3
V: TRBV5-1
size: NA
CDR3: CASSLDRASTDTQYF
DNA: TGCGCCAGCAGCTTGGATAGGGCAAGCACAGATACGCAGTATTTT

D: NA
J: TRBJ1-2
V: TRBV18
size: NA
CDR3: CASSSVYGYTF
DNA: TGTGCCAGCTCATCAGTCTATGGCTACACCTTC

D: TRBD1
J: TRBJ1-1
V: TRBV18
size: NA
CDR3: CASSPPKGQGNTEAFF
DNA: TGTGCCAGCTCACCGCCAAAAGGACAGGGGAACACTGAAGCTTTCTTT

D: TRBD2
J: TRBJ2-3
V: TRBV7-9
size: NA
CDR3: CASSLKAGGGNTQYF
DNA: TGTGCCAGCAGCTTAAAAGCGGGGGGAGGAAATACGCAGTATTTT

D: NA
J: TRBJ2-5
V: TRBV7-9
size: NA
CDR3: CASSLRPPGETQYF
DNA: TGTGCCAGCAGCTTACGGCCCCCCGGGGAGACCCAGTACTTC

D: TRBD2
J: TRBJ2-5
V: TRBV13
size: NA
CDR3: CASSLGQREGEETQYF
DNA: TGTGCCAGCAGCTTAGGCCAGCGGGAGGGAGAAGAGACCCAGTACTTC

D: TRBD2
J: TRBJ2-7
V: TRBV4-2
size: few
CDR3: CASSPWTSGSYEQYF
DNA: TGTGCCAGCAGCCCCTGGACTAGCGGGAGTTACGAGCAGTACTTC

D: NA
J: TRBJ2-7
V: TRBV5-6
size: NA
CDR3: CASSLGRQEQYF
DNA: TGTGCCAGCAGCCTAGGTAGACAGGAGCAGTACTTC

D: TRBD2
J: TRBJ2-3
V: TRBV5-6
size: NA
CDR3: CASSPGTSGFSTDTQYF
DNA: TGTGCCAGCAGCCCCGGGACTAGCGGGTTTTCCACAGATACGCAGTATTTT

D: NA
J: TRBJ2-7
V: TRBV30
size: NA
CDR3: CAWRLRNYEQYF
DNA: TGTGCCTGGAGACTTAGAAACTACGAGCAGTACTTC

D: TRBD1
J: TRBJ2-3
V: TRBV18
size: NA
CDR3: CASSPGQGPDTQYF
DNA: TGTGCCAGCTCACCGGGACAGGGCCCAGATACGCAGTATTTT

D: NA
J: TRBJ2-7
V: TRBV27
size: NA
CDR3: CASSLTPWGWAGPEEF
DNA: TGTGCCAGCAGTTTGACCCCTTGGGGTTGGGCAGGCCCGGAAGAATTC

D: NA
J: TRBJ1-4
V: TRBV7-6
size: NA
CDR3: CASSLKLGGKLFF
DNA: TGTGCCAGCAGCTTAAAATTGGGTGGAAAACTGTTTTTT

D: NA
J: TRBJ1-2
V: TRBV28
size: NA
CDR3: CATPEKGTGYGYTF
DNA: TGTGCCACCCCAGAGAAGGGAACGGGCTATGGCTACACCTTC

D: NA
J: TRBJ1-5
V: TRBV19
size: NA
CDR3: CASTPQGLPNQPQHF
DNA: TGTGCCAGTACCCCACAGGGTTTGCCCAATCAGCCCCAGCATTTT

D: NA
J: TRBJ2-3
V: TRBV29-1
size: NA
CDR3: CSVRSDTDTQYF
DNA: TGCAGCGTTCGGTCGGACACAGATACGCAGTATTTT